This T cell receptor (beta chain) was sequenced for a study of glioma-infiltrating T cells after dendritic cell vaccination. Study details: Dendritic cell vaccination trial patients had either newly diagnosed or recurrent glioblastoma. Monocyte-derived dendritic cells, cultured approximately 7 days with IL-4 and GM-CSF, were pulsed with autologous tumor lysate.

The sample's time point: after dendritic cell vaccination, including at tumor progression/relapse. Before vaccination, two weeks after the third vaccination, and at progression, PBMC were collected. The PCR used 60 V beta and 13 J beta primers. Assay used: immunoSEQ multiplex PCR; TCRdb lists only in-frame clones, some missing. This sample has fewer than 65,000 clones; around 91% occur once, and the top ten carry around 5%. CDR1 and CDR2 (germline): MDHEN, SYDVKM. V lost 5 bases, J lost 2 bases, and 20 bases stayed unmatched. CDR3 size: 20 residues. The TCR comes from a human donor with glioblastoma. Here the sequenced sample was blood, taken after dendritic cell vaccination. The chain carries TRBV28 and TRBJ2-5; 10 bases match TRBD2. The CDR3 region is CASSPSLIAGGNPPQETQYF. CDR3 nucleotides: TGTGCCAGCAGTCCAAGCTTGATAGCGGGAGGTAATCCCCCACAAGAGACCCAGTACTTC.